The T cell receptor (beta chain) described here comes from a study of shared clonotypes between healthy human individuals. This CDR3 spans 14 amino acids. Germline V gene sequence: CDR1 SGHTA, CDR2 FQGNSA. The germline V and J ends were trimmed by 4 bases and 4 bases, with 11 bases remaining between them. TCRdb's table, derived via immunoSEQ multiplex PCR, lists solely in-frame clones and lacks some. The repertoire includes a few million clones, roughly 92% of them detected once, and 0.11% to 0.15% sits in the top ten. Specimen: naive CD4+ T cells sorted from blood. Described subset: CD45RA+ positively selected. The sequence came from a man aged 18 to 29 in good health. The chain joins TRBV7-2 to TRBJ2-1; D gene uncertain. This CDR3 reads CASSSLLNYNEQFF. The CDR3 nucleotides read TGTGCCAGCAGCTCACTACTTAATTACAATGAGCAGTTCTTC.